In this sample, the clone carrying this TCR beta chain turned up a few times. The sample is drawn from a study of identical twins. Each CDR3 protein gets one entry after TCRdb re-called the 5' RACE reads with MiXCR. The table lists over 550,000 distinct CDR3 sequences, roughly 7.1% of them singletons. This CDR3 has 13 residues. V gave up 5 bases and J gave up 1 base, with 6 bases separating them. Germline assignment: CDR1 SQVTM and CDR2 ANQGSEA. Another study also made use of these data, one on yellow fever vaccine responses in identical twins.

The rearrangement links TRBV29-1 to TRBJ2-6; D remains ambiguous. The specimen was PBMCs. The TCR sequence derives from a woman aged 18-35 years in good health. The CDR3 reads CSVWGSGANVLTF. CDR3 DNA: TGCAGCGTTTGGGGATCTGGGGCCAACGTCCTGACTTTC.